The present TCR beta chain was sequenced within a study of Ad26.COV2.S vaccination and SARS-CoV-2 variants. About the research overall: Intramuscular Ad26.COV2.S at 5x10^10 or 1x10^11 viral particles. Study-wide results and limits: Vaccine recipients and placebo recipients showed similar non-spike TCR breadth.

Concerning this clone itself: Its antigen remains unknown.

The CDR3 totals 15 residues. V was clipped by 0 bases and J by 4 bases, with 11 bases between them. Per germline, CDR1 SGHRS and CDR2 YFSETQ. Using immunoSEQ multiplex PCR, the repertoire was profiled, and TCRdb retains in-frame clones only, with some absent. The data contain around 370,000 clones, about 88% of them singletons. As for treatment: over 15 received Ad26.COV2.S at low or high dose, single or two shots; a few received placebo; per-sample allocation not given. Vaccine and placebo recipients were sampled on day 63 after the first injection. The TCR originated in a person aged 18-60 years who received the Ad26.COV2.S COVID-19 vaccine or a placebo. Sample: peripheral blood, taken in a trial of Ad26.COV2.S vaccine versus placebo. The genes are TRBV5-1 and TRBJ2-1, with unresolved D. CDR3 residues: CASSLVRTDYNEQFF. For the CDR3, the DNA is TGCGCCAGCAGCTTGGTTCGGACGGATTACAATGAGCAGTTCTTC.